The clone carrying this TCR beta chain has just one count. Its antigen is not known. The CDR3 runs to 14 residues. The germline CDR1 and CDR2 sequences are WNHNN and SYGVQD (reference sequence). Trimming left V 2 bases short and J 5 bases short, with 12 bases between. This sample stems from a study of OX40 agonist ivuxolimab in advanced cancers. Study-level background: The patients' treatment was ivuxolimab, an agonistic anti-OX40 (CD134) antibody. Partial responses occurred in three patients (one hepatocellular carcinoma, two cutaneous melanoma). Findings and limits, study-wide: At 0.1 to 3.0 mg/kg and by week 6, CD4+ and CD8+ T cells in the blood had expanded clonally.

Assay: immunoSEQ multiplex PCR; the TCRdb copy retains only in-frame clones and omits some. Found here are about 84,000 clones, about four fifths of them singletons; the top ten hold about 2.5%. The sample was CD4+ or CD8+ T cells sorted from blood, taken in a trial of the OX40 agonist ivuxolimab. The chain couples TRBV10-1 to TRBJ2-5; a weak D match, TRBD1 (6 bases). This receptor was obtained from an adult with an advanced solid tumor such as melanoma, head and neck, liver or kidney cancer. Here the CDR3 reads CASSEGYREETQYF. In nucleotides, the CDR3 is TGCGCCAGCAGTGAGGGTTACAGGGAGGAGACCCAGTACTTC.